This T cell receptor beta chain is drawn from a study of T-cell reconstitution after alpha-beta-depleted transplantation in children. Library preparation (for TCRbeta) was performed with unique molecular identifiers. From the PCR reads, TCRdb called clonotypes with MiXCR, one entry per CDR3 protein. The repertoire holds 250,000 to 350,000 distinct CDR3 sequences, with more than 9% as singletons. V was cut by 1 base and J by 0 bases, with 9 bases left in between. Germline V gene lookup returns CDR1 LGHDT and CDR2 YNNKEL (reference sequence). This CDR3 is 15 amino acids long. The input for sequencing was PBMCs from the stem cell graft donor, taken from the stem cell graft. This clonotype was obtained from a human donor who donated a stem cell graft to a child with SCID. This chain joins TRBV3-1 and TRBJ2-5; the D gene is possibly TRBD2 (5 bases). The CDR3 coding sequence is TGTGCCAGCAGCCAAGCCGGACTGGACCAAGAGACCCAGTACTTC. Encoded protein: CASSQAGLDQETQYF.